This TCR beta chain was sequenced during a study of shared clonotypes between healthy human individuals. Study results and caveats: Clonotypes that were shared across a handful of donors made up approximately 5% of naive CD4 clonotypes. Depth was large, yet rarefaction showed that sorted-subset sequencing was incomplete. Non-shared clonotypes had lower generation probabilities than those shared by all four donors.

As for this clone: Its antigen is unknown.

Here immunoSEQ multiplex PCR was the method, and the copy in TCRdb shows in-frame clones only, minus some. Of around 2.1 million clones in the sample, around 93% are singletons; the top ten hold about 1.5%. Naive CD8 populations comprised CD45RO-negative cells positively selected for CCR7, excluding terminally differentiated effector memory CD45RA+ cells. Healthy and HIV-negative, the adult donors had no recent acute infections or vaccinations. Sequenced material: naive CD8+ T cells from PBMCs. This receptor was identified in a man younger than 35 in good health. Some clones in this sample may be carry-over from other donors' samples.

The CDR3 region is CASSPKEIYEETQYF. The DNA of the CDR3 is TGTGCCAGCAGCCCGAAGGAAATCTACGAGGAGACCCAGTACTTC. The V and J genes are TRBV7-9 and TRBJ2-5; no clear D. Trimming stripped 5 bases from V and 5 bases from J, with 18 bases between. This CDR3 is built from 15 residues. Germline V gene data show CDR1 as SEHNR and CDR2 as FQNEAQ (reference sequence).